One sample yielded the 15 T cell receptor beta chains listed below, sequenced in a study of T cell repertoires in aging, cancer and after chemotherapy. Peripheral blood genomic DNA, not sorted cells or RNA, was the template. Rearranged V-D-J TRB sequences were amplified with a mixed TRB-A/B primer pool. TCRdb called the multiplex PCR reads again in MiXCR, with one record for every CDR3 protein. Here the sample spans about 10,000 distinct CDR3 sequences, roughly two fifths being singletons. Sequenced material: blood. Source of these receptors: a human donor in good health.

This clonotype was detected only a few times. The V call is TRBV5-6, the J call TRBJ1-1; D not certain. V shed 0 bases and J shed 4 bases, with 10 bases lying between them. The CDR3 has 14 amino acids. Per germline, CDR1 SGHDT and CDR2 YYEEEE. In DNA, the CDR3 is TGTGCCAGCAGCTTGGTATATATCGGCACTGAAGCTTTCTTT. Residues: CASSLVYIGTEAFF.

The chain recombines TRBV5-1 with TRBJ2-7; D gene unclear. From germline, CDR1 is SGHRS and CDR2 YFSETQ. Trimming shortened V by 4 bases and J by 4 bases, and 9 bases separated the two germline ends. The length of the CDR3 is 12 residues. For the CDR3, the DNA is TGCGCCAGCAGCCCTGATGGGTACGAGCAGTACTTC. It translates to CASSPDGYEQYF.

There are a few counts of this clonotype. This chain links TRBV30 with TRBJ2-7; D unclear. The ends were cut back, 4 bases at V and 3 bases at J, with 13 bases in the middle. This CDR3 is 13 amino acids long. Germline V lookup: CDR1 GTSNPN, CDR2 SVGIG (reference sequence). The DNA for the CDR3 is TGTGCCTGGATAAGGCCATTACACTACGAGCAGTACTTC. Its translation is CAWIRPLHYEQYF.

As to this clonotype: The junction differs from germline at one of its ends, possibly a read error. The chain uses TRBV19 and TRBJ2-6, with D unresolved. The CDR3 extends over 16 amino acids. Germline assignment: CDR1 LNHDA and CDR2 SQIVND (reference sequence). In nucleotides, the CDR3 is TGTGCCAGTAGTATGGGAAGGCCCTCTGTGGCCAACGTCCTGACTTTC. This translates into CASSMGRPSVANVLTF.

This clonotype was detected a few times. This chain joins TRBV6-5 and TRBJ2-2; 8 positions match TRBD1. This CDR3 has 16 amino acids. J gave up 0 bases and V 5 bases, and 5 bases lay outside the gene matches. From germline, CDR1 is MNHEY and CDR2 SVGAGI. CDR3 amino acids: CASSGGTGSNTGELFF. The CDR3 bases are TGTGCCAGCAGTGGAGGGACAGGATCGAACACCGGGGAGCTGTTTTTT.

A few counts support this clonotype. The chain joins TRBV6-5 to TRBJ2-7; unclear D gene. The CDR3 loop spans 13 amino acids. Per germline, CDR1 MNHEY and CDR2 SVGAGI. Trimming stripped 0 bases from V and 2 bases from J, with 5 bases between. The chain's CDR3 is CASSYSGTYEQYF. The CDR3 nucleotides are TGTGCCAGCAGTTACTCGGGGACCTACGAGCAGTACTTC.

This clonotype was seen a handful of times. The chain combines TRBV28 with TRBJ2-3; the match to TRBD2 covers 7 bases. Trimming at V came to 3 bases and at J to 3 bases, leaving 3 bases not matched to a gene. This CDR3 spans 14 amino acids. Germline CDR1 MDHEN, CDR2 SYDVKM. The CDR3 protein is CASSLTGGTDTQYF. In DNA form, the CDR3 reads TGTGCCAGCAGTTTGACGGGGGGAACAGATACGCAGTATTTT.

The rearrangement joins TRBV30 to TRBJ1-3, with a possible D match to TRBD1 (5 bases). There are 15 residues in the CDR3. CDR1 is GTSNPN, CDR2 SVGIG, per germline (reference sequence). The V and J ends lost 4 bases and 4 bases respectively, with 17 bases between them. The CDR3 protein is CAWNQEGLYGNTIYF. CDR3 DNA: TGTGCCTGGAACCAGGAGGGGCTCTACGGAAACACCATATATTTT.

This chain links TRBV28 with TRBJ1-3; 8 bases agree with TRBD1. The V segment lost 6 bases and the J segment 6 bases; nucleotides outside the gene matches: 10. Germline loops: CDR1 MDHEN, CDR2 SYDVKM. The CDR3 contains 15 residues. The chain's CDR3 is CASSYPGGATNTIYF. The CDR3 DNA reads as TGTGCCAGCAGCTACCCAGGGGGCGCAACAAACACCATATATTTT. Combining the CDR3 with reference TRBV28 and TRBJ1-3 gives the whole variable domain DVKVTQSSRYLVKRTGEKVFLECVQDMDHENMFWYRQDPGLGLRLIYFSYDVKMKEKGDIPEGYSVSREKKERFSLILESASTNQTSMYLCASSYPGGATNTIYFGEGSWLTVV.

This clonotype was observed a few times. V and J are TRBV20-1 and TRBJ2-1; TRBD2 might be the D (6 bases). Germline assignment: CDR1 DFQATT and CDR2 SNEGSKA (reference sequence). This CDR3 has 13 amino acids. V lost 3 bases and J lost 16, with 22 bases in between. The CDR3 reads CSARGVGSTTQFF. The CDR3 nucleotides are TGCAGTGCTAGGGGGGTCGGGAGCACCACCCAATTCTTC.

The CDR3 DNA is TGTGCCACCAGGGCAGGACTAACCTACAATGAGCAGTTCTTC. Translating it yields CATRAGLTYNEQFF. V is TRBV15 and J is TRBJ2-1; tentative D call: TRBD2 (6 bases). Trimming removed 6 bases at V and 2 bases at J, with 11 bases between. This CDR3 is built from 14 residues. Germline V gives CDR1 LNHNV, CDR2 YYDKDF (reference sequence).

The chain uses TRBV7-9 and TRBJ1-2; tentative D call: TRBD1 (5 bases). The CDR3 is 15 residues long. From germline, CDR1 is SEHNR and CDR2 FQNEAQ (reference sequence). Trimming took off 1 base at V and 5 bases at J, with 14 bases between the two ends. CDR3 DNA sequence: TGTGCCAGCAGCTTAGGGGAGGGGACCCTATATGGCTACACCTTC. Its protein product is CASSLGEGTLYGYTF.

The chain has TRBV19 and TRBJ1-6; D might be TRBD1 (5 bases). The V gene's germline CDR1 is LNHDA and CDR2 SQIVND (reference sequence). Trimming pared 7 bases from V and 6 bases from J, leaving 19 bases between. CDR3 length: 16 amino acids. The CDR3 sequence: CASKRLGDRPNSPLHF. The CDR3 nucleotides read TGTGCCAGTAAAAGGTTGGGGGACCGACCTAATTCACCCCTCCACTTT.

The chain couples TRBV12-3 or TRBV12-4 to TRBJ2-2; 11 bases line up with TRBD2. There are 18 residues in the CDR3. Trimming removed 6 bases from V and 1 base from J; junction bases left unmatched: 10. In DNA, the CDR3 is TGTGCCAGCAGCCACCTAGCGGGGGGACCCTTGAACACCGGGGAGCTGTTTTTT. Protein sequence: CASSHLAGGPLNTGELFF.

The chain recombines TRBV20-1 with TRBJ2-4, with D unclear. Germline loops: CDR1 DFQATT, CDR2 SNEGSKA (reference sequence). V dropped 6 bases and J dropped 7 bases, with 16 bases sitting between them. This CDR3 region has 13 residues. CDR3: CSAPRAPGNIQYF. As DNA, the CDR3 is TGCAGTGCCCCTCGGGCCCCCGGGAACATTCAGTACTTC.